The 30 T cell receptor beta chains below all came from one sample that was sequenced in a study of blood T cell repertoires in COVID-19. Profiled with immunoSEQ multiplex PCR; TCRdb holds only in-frame clones, not every one. The sample shows roughly 300,000 clones, around 88% of them seen only once. The sequenced sample consisted of peripheral blood. The receptor set was obtained from a woman between 45 and 60 years old with acute or convalescent COVID-19.

The rearrangement uses TRBV7-6 and TRBJ1-2; 8 bases fit TRBD1. Germline V gene lookup returns CDR1 SGHVS and CDR2 FNYEAQ. The CDR3 consists of 15 residues. V lost 3 bases and J lost 8; bases outside the gene matches: 11. CDR3 sequence reads: CASSFSRGRFGGYTF. CDR3 coding DNA: TGTGCCAGCAGCTTCAGCAGGGGGCGGTTCGGAGGCTACACCTTC.

V gene TRBV2 combines with J gene TRBJ1-5, with TRBD1 identical over 11 bases. This CDR3 comprises 15 residues. V gave up 7 bases and J gave up 4 bases; unmatched junction bases: 6. The germline gives CDR1 SNHLY, CDR2 FYNNEI. The CDR3 reads CASKGQGVRNQPQHF. In DNA form, the CDR3 reads TGTGCCAGCAAGGGACAGGGGGTGAGGAATCAGCCCCAGCATTTT.

The V call is TRBV7-2, the J call TRBJ2-1, with 7 bases matching TRBD2. V shed 5 bases and J 2 bases; nucleotides not matched to a gene: 6. Germline V gene data show CDR1 as SGHTA and CDR2 as FQGNSA. The CDR3 runs 15 residues. The CDR3 sequence: CASSPGTKAYNEQFF. The CDR3 DNA reads as TGTGCCAGCAGCCCCGGGACTAAAGCCTACAATGAGCAGTTCTTC.

The chain recombines TRBV5-1 with TRBJ2-7; 16 nucleotides align to TRBD2. CDR3 length: 18 residues. Germline V gene lookup returns CDR1 SGHRS and CDR2 YFSETQ. With V trimmed by 4 bases and J by 3 bases, 10 bases remained unmatched. CDR3 bases: TGCGCCAGCAGCGGGACTAGCGGGAGGGCCTTGGGGAGCTACGAGCAGTACTTC. It specifies CASSGTSGRALGSYEQYF.

The V call is TRBV10-3, the J call TRBJ2-1; no reliable D call. The CDR3 has 14 residues. Trimming shortened V by 7 bases and J by 0 bases, and 10 bases separated the two germline ends. In germline, CDR1 is ENHRY, CDR2 SYGVKD. This chain's CDR3 is CAITHSSSYNEQFF. The CDR3 bases are TGTGCCATCACCCATAGTTCCTCCTACAATGAGCAGTTCTTC.

J is TRBJ1-4 and V is TRBV6-6; D is unresolved. This CDR3 has 20 residues. V was cut by 6 bases and J by 5 bases, with 31 bases left in between. CDR1 and CDR2 (germline): MNHNY, SVGAGI (reference sequence). Here the CDR3 DNA reads TGTGCCAGCAGCCCCAAAATAATGACAAGCAAGAGGGAAGGCAATGAAAAACTGTTTTTT. Translated, it gives CASSPKIMTSKREGNEKLFF.

This chain uses TRBV24-1 with TRBJ2-3; 7 bases match TRBD2. V dropped 4 bases and J dropped 2; count of bases not matched to a gene: 8. The CDR3 covers 16 residues. Per the germline V gene, CDR1 is KGHDR and CDR2 is SFDVKD. As DNA, the CDR3 is TGTGCCACCAGTGAACCAACTAGCGCGGACACAGATACGCAGTATTTT. Its translation: CATSEPTSADTDTQYF.

The chain employs TRBV23-1 and TRBJ1-4; D perhaps matches TRBD1 (5 bases). TRBV23-1 is marked as an open reading frame, function uncertain. Between the trimmed V and J ends, which lost 5 bases and 2 bases, there was a span of 18 bases. The CDR3 covers 17 residues. The CDR3 is CASSFVTEVRTNEKLFF. CDR3 nucleotides: TGCGCCAGCAGTTTCGTGACAGAGGTTCGGACTAATGAAAAACTGTTTTTT.

This sequence joins TRBV27 and TRBJ1-5; possibly TRBD1 for D (5 bases). Germline-derived CDR1 and CDR2 are MNHEY and SMNVEV (reference sequence). Trimming left V 3 bases short and J 7 bases short, with 10 bases between. The CDR3 runs 13 residues. CDR3 DNA sequence: TGTGCCAGCAGTTTGACATGGGGCCAGCCCCAGCATTTT. It translates to CASSLTWGQPQHF.

The V and J genes are TRBV2 and TRBJ1-2; possibly TRBD1 for D (6 bases). Looked up from germline, CDR1 is SNHLY and CDR2 is FYNNEI. The CDR3 is made up of 12 amino acids. The V and J ends lost 3 bases and 6 bases respectively, with 8 bases between them. CDR3 region: CASSDQGHGYTF. The CDR3 DNA reads as TGTGCCAGCAGTGATCAGGGGCATGGCTACACCTTC.

V is TRBV11-2 and J is TRBJ2-1; 8 bases align to TRBD2. This CDR3 region has 13 residues. Germline CDR1 is SGHAT and CDR2 is FQNNGV. The ends lost 1 base at V and 9 bases at J; junction bases unmatched: 2. CDR3 DNA: TGTGCCAGCAGCTTAGGACTAGCGATTGAGCAGTTCTTC. As protein: CASSLGLAIEQFF.

The rearrangement joins TRBV9 to TRBJ2-3; TRBD2 aligns across 10 bases. The CDR3 has 17 amino acids. V shed 3 bases, J shed 9 bases, and the junction held 16 bases outside the gene matches. CDR1 and CDR2 from the germline V gene are SGDLS and YYNGEE. The CDR3 is CASSAFGLAGVIKTQYF. CDR3 in DNA: TGTGCCAGCAGCGCCTTCGGGCTAGCGGGAGTAATCAAGACGCAGTATTTT.

The CDR3 loop reads CASSFGVGTGIYEQYF. The CDR3 DNA reads TGTGCCAGCAGCTTCGGTGTTGGGACAGGGATCTACGAGCAGTACTTC. The chain links TRBV7-2 to TRBJ2-7, with 9 bases matching TRBD1. V trimming: 3 bases; J trimming: 3 bases; junction bases outside the gene matches: 9. The CDR3 covers 16 residues. Germline CDR1 reads SGHTA; CDR2 reads FQGNSA.

This clone turned up a few times. The CDR3 here is CASSTGTGGYEQYF. CDR3 bases: TGTGCCAGCAGCACTGGGACAGGGGGCTACGAGCAGTACTTC. The chain combines TRBV7-2 with TRBJ2-7; 11 bases fit TRBD1. The CDR3 is made up of 14 amino acids. V lost 5 bases to trimming and J lost 3 bases; unmatched junction nucleotides: 3. Germline loops: CDR1 SGHTA, CDR2 FQGNSA.

The chain combines TRBV21-1 with TRBJ2-7; the listed D gene, TRBD2, was not tested against the DNA. TRBV21-1 is a documented pseudogene. This CDR3 has 13 residues. The CDR3 DNA is TGTGCCAGCAGCAAATCCCGGGTCCTCGAGCAGTACTTC. It codes for CASSKSRVLEQYF.

V usage is TRBV29-1 and J usage is TRBJ2-3, with D perhaps matching TRBD2 (7 bases). Germline V gene data show CDR1 as SQVTM and CDR2 as ANQGSEA. V was pared by 3 bases and J by 4 bases, with 23 bases between. The CDR3 totals 17 residues. The CDR3: CSVDSAPGASGADTQYF. The CDR3 DNA reads as TGCAGCGTTGACTCAGCCCCAGGGGCTAGCGGAGCAGATACGCAGTATTTT.

The chain has TRBV27 and TRBJ2-1; 11 positions match TRBD2. CDR3 length: 17 residues. Per the germline V gene, CDR1 is MNHEY and CDR2 is SMNVEV (reference sequence). Losses at the gene ends were 3 bases for V and 7 bases for J; bases not matched to a gene: 11. The CDR3 region is CASSFGARLAGGNEQFF. The CDR3 DNA reads TGTGCCAGCAGTTTTGGGGCCCGGCTAGCGGGGGGTAATGAGCAGTTCTTC.

The chain recombines TRBV24-1 with TRBJ1-5, with TRBD1 identical over 12 bases. Per the germline V gene, CDR1 is KGHDR and CDR2 is SFDVKD. With V trimmed by 2 bases and J by 5 bases, 6 bases remained unmatched. This CDR3 comprises 17 residues. The CDR3 DNA reads TGTGCCACCAGTGATTCTGGGACAGGGGGCGTCCATCAGCCCCAGCATTTT. Residues: CATSDSGTGGVHQPQHF.

CDR3 amino acids: CAISDGPGGTEAFF. The DNA for the CDR3 is TGTGCCATCAGTGATGGGCCAGGGGGCACTGAAGCTTTCTTT. V usage is TRBV10-3 and J usage is TRBJ1-1; TRBD1 aligns across 7 bases. Germline loops: CDR1 ENHRY, CDR2 SYGVKD. The CDR3 loop spans 14 amino acids. The J segment lost 4 bases and the V segment lost 3 bases, leaving 5 bases of the junction unmatched.

This clone was counted a single time. The chain employs TRBV5-4 and TRBJ1-2, with TRBD1 as a possible D gene (5 bases). V was trimmed by 4 bases and J by 4 bases, leaving 14 bases between them. The CDR3 spans 14 residues. Germline V gene sequence: CDR1 SGHNT, CDR2 YYREEE (reference sequence). Here the CDR3 reads CASSLQQASYGYTF. CDR3 nucleotide sequence: TGTGCCAGCAGCCTCCAACAGGCGAGCTATGGCTACACCTTC.

The V call is TRBV7-6, the J call TRBJ2-2; 7 nucleotides match TRBD2. V trimming: 1 base; J trimming: 0 bases; junction bases outside the gene matches: 2. The CDR3 has 16 amino acids. The V gene's germline CDR1 is SGHVS and CDR2 FNYEAQ. This chain's CDR3 is CASSLEGGANTGELFF. The CDR3 DNA reads as TGTGCCAGCAGCTTAGAGGGAGGGGCGAACACCGGGGAGCTGTTTTTT.

V usage is TRBV19 and J usage is TRBJ2-2, with TRBD2 identical over 16 bases. The germline CDR1 and CDR2 sequences are LNHDA and SQIVND (reference sequence). The CDR3 has 16 amino acids. Trimming removed 10 bases from V and 5 bases from J; junction bases left unmatched: 7. In DNA form, the CDR3 reads TGTGCCAATAGGCCGGGACTAGCGGGAGGGACCGGGGAGCTGTTTTTT. Translated, it gives CANRPGLAGGTGELFF.

This clone was recorded once. The gene calls are TRBV29-1 and TRBJ1-2; 9 nucleotides line up with TRBD1. The V segment lost 7 bases and the J segment 6 bases; nucleotides outside the gene matches: 12. Germline CDR1 SQVTM, CDR2 ANQGSEA. The CDR3 is 14 residues long. Here the CDR3 reads CSASIGTGFNGYTF. CDR3 sequence (DNA): TGCAGCGCGTCTATCGGGACAGGGTTTAATGGCTACACCTTC.

This clone occurred once. This chain uses TRBV14 with TRBJ1-6; the D is unclear. V lost 6 bases and J 7 bases, leaving 10 bases between the germline ends. Germline CDR1 is SGHDN and CDR2 is FVKESK. CDR3 size: 13 residues. The chain's CDR3 is CASSKRINSPLHF. CDR3 coding DNA: TGTGCCAGCAGTAAGAGGATCAATTCACCCCTCCACTTT.

The rearrangement uses TRBV10-2 and TRBJ1-1; TRBD1 might be the D (5 bases). The CDR3 totals 12 residues. The germline gives CDR1 WSHSY, CDR2 SAAADI. Trimming cost V 6 bases and J 10 bases, with 15 bases left between them. The CDR3 DNA sequence: TGCGCCAGCAGACTCCCGTCCGGGGGAGCTTTCTTT. This translates into CASRLPSGGAFF.

The chain uses TRBV4-1 and TRBJ2-7; 8 bases align to TRBD2. V lost 4 bases to trimming and J lost 4 bases; unmatched junction nucleotides: 9. The CDR3 contains 15 residues. Germline V lookup: CDR1 MGHRA, CDR2 YSYEKL. The CDR3 coding sequence is TGCGCCAGCAGCCCCCGACTAGCGAGCCATTACGAGCAGTACTTC. It yields the protein CASSPRLASHYEQYF.

The chain is built from TRBV5-1 and TRBJ2-7, with a possible D match to TRBD2 (6 bases). The CDR3 loop spans 16 amino acids. Trimming stripped 0 bases from V and 0 bases from J, with 13 bases between. Germline assignment: CDR1 SGHRS and CDR2 YFSETQ. Written as DNA, the CDR3 is TGCGCCAGCAGCTTGGTAGGTAGCGGAGACTCCTACGAGCAGTACTTC. Translating gives CASSLVGSGDSYEQYF.

This clone was seen only once. For the CDR3, the DNA is TGTGCCAGTAGAGAGCGCGAAACTAATGAAAAACTGTTTTTT. Its translation is CASRERETNEKLFF. The rearrangement uses TRBV19 and TRBJ1-4; no clear D. CDR1 and CDR2 (germline): LNHDA, SQIVND (reference sequence). Trimming took 6 bases from V and 1 from J, leaving 9 bases between them. The CDR3 is 14 amino acids.

J is TRBJ2-3 and V is TRBV5-1; possible D gene TRBD1, 5 bases. Germline V CDR1 and CDR2: SGHRS, YFSETQ. The CDR3 sequence is 14 residues long. V lost 0 bases and J lost 2, with 7 bases in between. The CDR3 coding sequence is TGCGCCAGCAGCTTGGGACAGAACACAGATACGCAGTATTTT. It yields the protein CASSLGQNTDTQYF.

The V call is TRBV30, the J call TRBJ2-5, with D unclear. The CDR3 has 13 residues. Germline-derived CDR1 and CDR2 are GTSNPN and SVGIG (reference sequence). Trimming removed 0 bases from V and 5 bases from J, with 10 bases in between. The CDR3 nucleotides are TGTGCCTGGAGTGTGGCTGGAGTCGAGACCCAGTACTTC. It yields the protein CAWSVAGVETQYF.